This TCR beta chain comes out of a study of T cell responses to AZD1222 COVID-19 vaccine. Of note for this clone: The antigen remains unidentified.

Study-wide results and limits: The study found Spike-specific TCR breadth and depth rose after two AZD1222 doses. Donor demographics were predominantly white British with a female majority; clonal diversity may be underestimated. The study sampled repertoires only after the peak T cell response. Unmutated variant regions are reportedly the target of nearly half of TCRs that are spike-specific.

Clones were sequenced by immunoSEQ multiplex PCR, and TCRdb holds only the in-frame ones, with some missing. This table holds 110,000 or so clones, just under 90% found once. Between the trimmed V and J ends, which lost 0 bases and 0 bases, there was a span of 12 bases. Germline V gives CDR1 SGHRS, CDR2 YFSETQ. This CDR3 is 16 amino acids long. This sequence joins TRBV5-1 and TRBJ1-1; D unresolved. The material sequenced was peripheral blood, taken on day 0 of AZD1222 vaccination. The TCR sequence derives from an adult in good health. The CDR3 loop is CASSLDGQAMNTEAFF. For the CDR3, the DNA is TGCGCCAGCAGCTTGGACGGGCAGGCTATGAACACTGAAGCTTTCTTT.